The clone carrying this T cell receptor (beta chain) was recorded many times. Its antigen is still unknown. The data belong to a study of early T cells in non-severe SARS-CoV-2 infection. Overall study: Sequencing input comprised bulk RNA from unsorted whole blood; chain pairing was not available. Whole-study findings and limits: Matching against VDJdb likely underestimated virus-specific expansions, favoring anti-spike CD8.

Individual cDNA molecules received unique molecular identifiers. TCRdb re-analysed the 5' RACE reads in MiXCR, keeping a single row per CDR3 protein. The data show nearly 30,000 distinct CDR3 sequences, with approximately 4.7% seen just once and roughly 10% held by the top ten. The CDR3 spans 11 residues. The chain links TRBV3-2 to TRBJ2-1; TRBD1, the D gene given by the table, was not confirmed from the DNA. TRBV3-2 is a pseudogene. The material sequenced was whole blood. This receptor was obtained from an adult who was a healthcare worker with PCR-confirmed SARS-CoV-2 infection or an uninfected control (not recorded which). CDR3 sequence (DNA): TGTGCCAGCAGCCAAGGGACAGGGAAGTTCTTC. It translates to CASSQGTGKFF.